The 22 T cell receptor beta chains presented below share a single source sample, sequenced in a study of preoperative IRX-2 immunotherapy in early breast cancer. The assay was immunoSEQ multiplex PCR, and TCRdb's table has in-frame clones only and misses some. This table holds more than 20,000 clones, approximately 78% found once. The sample's treatment: preoperative locoregional IRX-2 cytokine immunotherapy. The sample here was lymph node tissue, taken after IRX-2 immunotherapy. These receptors were obtained from a human donor with breast cancer.

The V and J genes are TRBV14 and TRBJ2-1, with TRBD1 as a possible D gene (6 bases). Deletions cut 4 bases from V and 14 bases from J, with 15 bases between. In germline, CDR1 is SGHDN, CDR2 FVKESK. This CDR3 contains 12 residues. CDR3 bases: TGTGCCAGCAGCCGACTTCGGGACACCAAGTTCTTC. Translating gives CASSRLRDTKFF.

J is TRBJ1-6 and V is TRBV6-8, with 7 bases identical to TRBD1. Trimming removed 7 bases from V and 6 bases from J; junction bases left unmatched: 6. Germline V gene lookup returns CDR1 MNHGY and CDR2 SAAAGT. This CDR3 comprises 14 residues. The CDR3 DNA reads as TGTGCCAGCAAGGACAGGTTTACTAATTCACCCCTCCACTTT. It translates to CASKDRFTNSPLHF.

The rearrangement links TRBV9 to TRBJ2-3; D uncertain. The germline V gene encodes CDR1 SGDLS and CDR2 YYNGEE. The V gene lost 0 bases and the J gene lost 5 bases, with 4 bases spanning the gap. This CDR3 comprises 12 residues. The DNA of the CDR3 is TGTGCCAGCAGCGTAGTAGGAGATACGCAGTATTTT. Translation: CASSVVGDTQYF.

V gene TRBV11-3 combines with J gene TRBJ2-3; TRBD1 matches at 10 bases. CDR1 and CDR2 from the germline V gene are SGHNT and YENEEA. The junction had 11 bases not matched to a gene; V was cut back by 5 bases and J by 6 bases. CDR3 size: 16 residues. The chain's CDR3 is CASSLRDRGQRDTQYF. The CDR3 DNA reads TGTGCCAGCAGCCTGCGGGACAGGGGCCAACGGGATACGCAGTATTTT. Based on the CDR3 plus reference TRBV11-3 and TRBJ2-3, the full variable domain is EAGVVQSPRYKIIEKKQPVAFWCNPISGHNTLYWYLQNLGQGPELLIRYENEEAVDDSQLPKDRFSAERLKGVDSTLKIQPAELGDSAVYLCASSLRDRGQRDTQYFGPGTRLTVL.

Details on this clone: Germline and junction disagree at one end, which may indicate a read error. The chain has TRBV18 and TRBJ1-6; TRBD1 matches 8 bases. The CDR3 runs 16 residues. The V gene's germline CDR1 is KGHSH and CDR2 LQKENI. This CDR3 reads CASSPGQGSFNSPLHF. The CDR3 region has the DNA TGTGCCAGCTCACCTGGACAGGGTTCCTTTAATTCACCCCTCCACTTT.

This chain connects TRBV19 to TRBJ2-3; no firm D call. Germline CDR1 reads LNHDA; CDR2 reads SQIVND (reference sequence). There are 14 residues in the CDR3. Trimming cost V 3 bases and J 3 bases, with 10 bases left between them. The CDR3 coding sequence is TGTGCCAGTAGTATTAGGTCGGAGACAGATACGCAGTATTTT. Residues: CASSIRSETDTQYF.

This clone was counted once. The J gene is TRBJ1-5, the V gene TRBV19, with D hard to call. Germline V gene lookup returns CDR1 LNHDA and CDR2 SQIVND (reference sequence). This CDR3 has 12 amino acids. V was trimmed by 8 bases and J by 0 bases, leaving 5 bases between them. Here the CDR3 DNA reads TGTGCCAGTTCTGTTAGCAATCAGCCCCAGCATTTT. Its protein is CASSVSNQPQHF.

The table lists this clone with a count of one. The gene calls are TRBV6-8 and TRBJ1-6; 7 positions match TRBD1. CDR3 length: 16 residues. The ends lost 6 bases at V and 0 bases at J; junction bases unmatched: 5. Looked up from germline, CDR1 is MNHGY and CDR2 is SAAAGT. CDR3 in amino acids: CASSYRGDSYNSPLHF. DNA of the CDR3: TGTGCCAGCAGCTACAGGGGAGACTCCTATAATTCACCCCTCCACTTT.

The rearrangement uses TRBV14 and TRBJ1-6; D is uncertain. From germline, CDR1 is SGHDN and CDR2 FVKESK. CDR3 length equals 14 residues. Trimming took off 0 bases at V and 10 bases at J, with 10 bases between the two ends. In nucleotides, the CDR3 is TGTGCCAGCAGCCAAGAGGATTTTAACTCACCCCTCCACTTT. It codes for CASSQEDFNSPLHF. Full variable domain (outside the CDR3, taken from reference TRBV14 and TRBJ1-6): EAGVTQFPSHSVIEKGQTVTLRCDPISGHDNLYWYRRVMGKEIKFLLHFVKESKQDESGMPNNRFLAERTGGTYSTLKVQPAELEDSGVYFCASSQEDFNSPLHFGNGTRLTVT.

In DNA form, the CDR3 reads TGTGCCAGCTCACCCTGGACCCAGAAAGAGACCCAGTACTTC. It yields the protein CASSPWTQKETQYF. The J gene is TRBJ2-5, the V gene TRBV18; D unresolved. V was pared by 3 bases and J by 3 bases, with 11 bases between. Germline V gives CDR1 KGHSH, CDR2 LQKENI. This CDR3 has 14 amino acids.

This clone has a handful of counts. The chain carries TRBV6-8 and TRBJ1-2, with D perhaps TRBD1 (5 bases). The germline V gene has CDR1 MNHGY and CDR2 SAAAGT. This CDR3 spans 16 amino acids. Trimming took 4 bases from V and 4 from J, leaving 19 bases between them. DNA of the CDR3: TGTGCCAGCAGTTTCCCCGGGCCTGGGGGAGCCTATGGCTACACCTTC. This gives the protein CASSFPGPGGAYGYTF.

This clone has just a few counts. The chain couples TRBV28 to TRBJ1-4; TRBD1 agrees at 10 bases. The CDR3 is made up of 14 amino acids. Trimming removed 4 bases from V and 8 bases from J; junction bases left unmatched: 4. Germline V CDR1 and CDR2: MDHEN, SYDVKM. CDR3: CASSSGQGREKLFF. The CDR3 DNA reads as TGTGCCAGCAGTTCGGGACAGGGGAGAGAAAAACTGTTTTTT.

The sample holds one count of this clone. The V call is TRBV7-6, the J call TRBJ1-4; D is unclear. The CDR3 sequence is 15 residues long. V lost 5 bases, J lost 7 bases, and 17 bases lay in between. In germline, CDR1 is SGHVS, CDR2 FNYEAQ. The CDR3 is CASSVSIRGSEKLFF. The CDR3 DNA reads TGTGCCAGCAGCGTATCTATACGAGGAAGTGAAAAACTGTTTTTT.

V gene TRBV23-1 combines with J gene TRBJ2-4; D is perhaps TRBD1 (5 bases). TRBV23-1 is labeled an ORF, and its function is uncertain. The CDR3 runs 15 residues. The ends were cut back, 6 bases at V and 9 bases at J, with 21 bases in the middle. CDR3 loop: CASSQILELRGIQYF. The CDR3 DNA is TGCGCCAGCAGCCAAATCCTGGAGTTAAGGGGCATTCAGTACTTC.

This clone is judged medium-sized. The chain is built from TRBV15 and TRBJ1-3; D may be TRBD1 (5 bases). This CDR3 region has 17 residues. Between the trimmed V and J ends, which lost 0 bases and 4 bases, there was a span of 16 bases. CDR1 and CDR2 (germline): LNHNV, YYDKDF (reference sequence). DNA of the CDR3: TGTGCCACCAGCAGAGAGAGGCTTCCAGGGTCCGGAAACACCATATATTTT. It codes for CATSRERLPGSGNTIYF. The variable domain in full, completed from reference TRBV15 and TRBJ1-3, reads DAMVIQNPRYQVTQFGKPVTLSCSQTLNHNVMYWYQQKSSQAPKLLFHYYDKDFNNEADTPDNFQSRRPNTSFCFLDIRSPGLGDTAMYLCATSRERLPGSGNTIYFGEGSWLTVV.

V and J are TRBV11-3 and TRBJ2-1; 8 nucleotides agree with TRBD2. This CDR3 has 17 residues. Germline values: CDR1 SGHNT, CDR2 YENEEA. With V trimmed by 5 bases and J by 0 bases, 9 bases remained unmatched. The CDR3 region is CASSAAVAGSSYNEQFF. CDR3 DNA: TGTGCCAGCAGCGCCGCGGTAGCGGGGAGCTCCTACAATGAGCAGTTCTTC.

The rearrangement joins TRBV6-8 to TRBJ1-2; no firm D call. The germline CDR1 and CDR2 sequences are MNHGY and SAAAGT. V lost 7 bases, J lost 5 bases, and 11 bases lay in between. The CDR3 runs to 12 residues. The CDR3 reads CASTEAEYGYTF. CDR3 DNA sequence: TGTGCCAGCACTGAGGCGGAATATGGCTACACCTTC.

The chain couples TRBV18 to TRBJ2-3; D remains ambiguous. V shed 1 base and J shed 0 bases, with 8 bases lying between them. In germline, CDR1 is KGHSH, CDR2 LQKENI. The CDR3 has 15 residues. DNA for the CDR3: TGTGCCAGCTCACCACTTCCGGATAGCACAGATACGCAGTATTTT. It is translated as CASSPLPDSTDTQYF.

The V and J genes are TRBV7-7 and TRBJ2-2; 8 nucleotides match TRBD2. Losses at the gene ends were 6 bases for V and 4 bases for J; bases not matched to a gene: 7. This CDR3 contains 15 residues. Germline CDR1 SSHAT, CDR2 FNYEAQ (reference sequence). The CDR3 region is CASSYRGGSTGELFF. The CDR3 nucleotides read TGTGCCAGCAGTTACCGGGGGGGTTCCACCGGGGAGCTGTTTTTT.

The V and J genes are TRBV18 and TRBJ2-1, with 7 bases that match TRBD1. The CDR3 is 15 amino acids. Germline V lookup: CDR1 KGHSH, CDR2 LQKENI. Trimming cost V 2 bases and J 5 bases; bases outside gene matches: 6. CDR3 sequence reads: CASSPTDRFHNEQFF. The CDR3 DNA reads as TGTGCCAGCTCACCAACGGACAGGTTTCACAATGAGCAGTTCTTC.

The J gene is TRBJ1-1, the V gene TRBV19; 8 bases map to TRBD1. This CDR3 is built from 13 residues. Germline V CDR1 and CDR2: LNHDA, SQIVND (reference sequence). With V trimmed by 10 bases and J by 10 bases, 14 bases remained unmatched. This CDR3 reads CATSMDRVSLAFF. Written as DNA, the CDR3 is TGTGCCACTTCTATGGACAGGGTTTCATTAGCTTTCTTT. Drawing the rest from reference TRBV19 and TRBJ1-1, the complete variable domain is DGGITQSPKYLFRKEGQNVTLSCEQNLNHDAMYWYRQDPGQGLRLIYYSQIVNDFQKGDIAEGYSVSREKKESFPLTVTSAQKNPTAFYLCATSMDRVSLAFFGQGTRLTVV.

The chain recombines TRBV11-3 with TRBJ1-1; TRBD1 aligns across 9 bases. V shed 5 bases and J 10 bases; nucleotides not matched to a gene: 11. Germline V CDR1 and CDR2: SGHNT, YENEEA. The CDR3 sequence is 14 residues long. The CDR3 is CASSVPGTGQAAFF. The CDR3 DNA reads as TGTGCCAGCAGCGTTCCGGGGACAGGGCAGGCAGCTTTCTTT.